The 30 T cell receptor beta chains in this list originate from one sample, sequenced in a study of T cell repertoires in cytomegalovirus infection. TCRdb reprocessed the reads with MiXCR, giving one entry per CDR3 protein. The sample holds about 530,000 distinct CDR3 sequences; more than 25% are singletons and the top ten take 13%. Sample: PBMCs. The source of these receptors is a human donor in good health (CMV status not recorded). Some clones in this sample may be carry-over from other donors' samples.

The chain carries TRBV4-3 and TRBJ2-1; 13 bases fit TRBD2. After removal of 1 base from V and 2 bases from J, the junction contained 2 bases not matched to a gene. CDR1 and CDR2 from the germline V gene are LGHNA and YSLEER. The CDR3 loop spans 17 amino acids. CDR3 DNA: TGCGCCAGCAGCCAAGGGACTAGCGGGAGAACCTACAATGAGCAGTTCTTC. It codes for CASSQGTSGRTYNEQFF.

This chain uses TRBV19 with TRBJ2-1; 7 positions agree with TRBD2. Per the germline V gene, CDR1 is LNHDA and CDR2 is SQIVND (reference sequence). J gave up 1 base and V 6 bases, and 9 bases lay outside the gene matches. The CDR3 covers 16 residues. This CDR3 reads CASRTGGRGSYNEQFF. CDR3 bases: TGTGCCAGTAGAACGGGAGGCCGAGGGTCCTACAATGAGCAGTTCTTC.

A few counts support this clonotype. The chain is built from TRBV11-2 and TRBJ2-5; 13 bases line up with TRBD2. CDR1 is SGHAT, CDR2 FQNNGV, per germline. V gave up 4 bases and J gave up 5 bases; unmatched junction bases: 13. There are 18 residues in the CDR3. The CDR3 region has the DNA TGTGCCAGCAGCTCCGGGACTAGCGGGACCGAGGGGAGGGAGACCCAGTACTTC. This encodes CASSSGTSGTEGRETQYF.

The CDR3 sequence is CASSLAPAREQFF. The DNA for the CDR3 is TGTGCCAGCAGCTTAGCCCCAGCGCGTGAGCAGTTCTTC. The chain joins TRBV11-2 to TRBJ2-1, with D unresolved. V was trimmed by 1 base and J by 9 bases, leaving 10 bases between them. The CDR3 length is 13 residues. Germline assignment: CDR1 SGHAT and CDR2 FQNNGV.

This clonotype appeared a few times. The chain is built from TRBV28 and TRBJ2-7, with 8 bases aligning to TRBD1. The CDR3 extends over 13 amino acids. Trimming removed 6 bases from V and 1 base from J; junction bases left unmatched: 2. CDR1 and CDR2 from the germline V gene are MDHEN and SYDVKM. The CDR3 DNA sequence: TGTGCCAGCAGAGGACAGGGATCCTACGAGCAGTACTTC. Protein: CASRGQGSYEQYF.

J is TRBJ1-4 and V is TRBV12-3 or TRBV12-4; D remains ambiguous. V was clipped by 5 bases and J by 4 bases, with 5 bases between them. CDR3 size: 12 residues. CDR3 protein: CASSVRNEKLFF. The CDR3 bases are TGTGCCAGCAGTGTTCGTAATGAAAAACTGTTTTTT.

There are many counts of this clonotype. For the CDR3, the DNA is TGTGCCAGCAGTACGAGGACTAGCCCCACCTACAATGAGCAGTTCTTC. Its protein is CASSTRTSPTYNEQFF. The chain uses TRBV12-3 or TRBV12-4 and TRBJ2-1, with TRBD2 matching over 8 bases. CDR3 size: 16 residues. The V segment lost 5 bases and the J segment 2 bases; nucleotides outside the gene matches: 8.

This chain joins TRBV20-1 and TRBJ2-7; D uncertain. Germline V gene lookup returns CDR1 DFQATT and CDR2 SNEGSKA (reference sequence). The CDR3 length is 11 residues. Deletions cut 7 bases from V and 6 bases from J, with 13 bases between. This chain's CDR3 is CSVSKGIEQYF. DNA of the CDR3: TGCAGTGTTTCCAAAGGGATCGAGCAGTACTTC.

This clonotype was observed a few times. The genes are TRBV19 and TRBJ1-4; unclear D gene. CDR3 length: 12 amino acids. The germline CDR1 and CDR2 sequences are LNHDA and SQIVND (reference sequence). V dropped 5 bases and J dropped 5 bases, with 6 bases sitting between them. The CDR3 DNA reads as TGTGCCAGTAGTTCTTTAAATGAAAAACTGTTTTTT. It translates to CASSSLNEKLFF.

This CDR3 reads CSAQAVARTDTQYF. CDR3 DNA: TGCAGTGCCCAGGCGGTGGCTCGGACAGATACGCAGTATTTT. The chain joins TRBV20-1 to TRBJ2-3; no definite D call. V lost 6 bases to trimming and J lost 3 bases, with 16 bases between them. Germline lookup yields CDR1 DFQATT and CDR2 SNEGSKA (reference sequence). The CDR3 is 14 residues long.

This clonotype was seen repeatedly, ten times or more. The genes are TRBV6-4 and TRBJ2-3; the D gene is possibly TRBD1 (6 bases). The CDR3 consists of 13 residues. Germline V gene data show CDR1 as MRHNA and CDR2 as SNTAGT. Trimming took 10 bases from V and 5 from J, leaving 16 bases between them. The CDR3 DNA reads as TGTGCCACCGGGACCACAGGGAAAGATACGCAGTATTTT. Translating gives CATGTTGKDTQYF.

This clonotype occurred many times. This rearrangement joins TRBV7-8 to TRBJ1-5, with 8 bases identical to TRBD1. This CDR3 is built from 15 residues. Germline V lookup: CDR1 SGHVS, CDR2 FQNEAQ. Trimming removed 5 bases from V and 1 base from J; junction bases left unmatched: 4. CDR3 protein: CASSRGQGSNQPQHF. The CDR3 region has the DNA TGTGCCAGCAGCCGCGGACAGGGAAGCAATCAGCCCCAGCATTTT.

This clonotype was counted only a few times. The chain links TRBV14 to TRBJ2-7; tentative D call: TRBD2 (5 bases). The germline V gene encodes CDR1 SGHDN and CDR2 FVKESK. The CDR3 consists of 14 residues. Deletions cut 4 bases from V and 3 bases from J, with 13 bases between. The CDR3 loop reads CASSPVWESYEQYF. The CDR3 DNA reads as TGTGCCAGCAGCCCTGTTTGGGAGAGCTACGAGCAGTACTTC.

The chain carries TRBV3-1 and TRBJ2-2, with D unclear. This CDR3 is built from 13 residues. V was clipped by 2 bases and J by 10 bases, with 11 bases between them. Germline V gene lookup returns CDR1 LGHDT and CDR2 YNNKEL (reference sequence). For the CDR3, the DNA is TGTGCCAGCAGCCAAAACTCTGTTCAGGAGCTGTTTTTT. This sequence encodes CASSQNSVQELFF.

The chain joins TRBV6-5 to TRBJ2-7; tentatively, D is TRBD2 (7 bases). The CDR3 has 15 residues. Germline CDR1 is MNHEY and CDR2 is SVGAGI. V was clipped by 6 bases and J by 7 bases, with 22 bases between them. This CDR3 reads CASRPRLAGGGEQYF. The DNA of the CDR3 is TGTGCCAGCAGACCTCGACTAGCCGGAGGGGGAGAGCAGTACTTC.

This clonotype has just a few counts. This chain uses TRBV7-3 with TRBJ2-7, with 11 bases fitting TRBD1. After removal of 0 bases from V and 5 bases from J, the junction contained 9 bases not matched to a gene. Germline V gene sequence: CDR1 SGHTA, CDR2 FQGTGA. The CDR3 is made up of 17 amino acids. CDR3: CASSLTSPGQGGNEQYF. The CDR3 DNA is TGTGCCAGCAGCTTAACGTCCCCGGGACAGGGGGGCAACGAGCAGTACTTC.

This clonotype came up many times. The V call is TRBV11-2, the J call TRBJ1-4, with a possible D match to TRBD1 (6 bases). CDR1 is SGHAT and CDR2 is FQNNGV in the germline V gene. The CDR3 has 21 amino acids. The V and J ends lost 1 base and 0 bases respectively, with 24 bases between them. The CDR3 nucleotides read TGTGCCAGCAGCTTAGGAGCAGGGGAGAACACCTGGGGGACAACTAATGAAAAACTGTTTTTT. Protein sequence: CASSLGAGENTWGTTNEKLFF.

The chain couples TRBV7-2 to TRBJ2-3; weak D call: TRBD2 (5 bases). Germline CDR1 SGHTA, CDR2 FQGNSA. CDR3 length: 13 residues. The ends were cut back, 5 bases at V and 14 bases at J, with 20 bases in the middle. In nucleotides, the CDR3 is TGTGCCAGCAGCCCCCTCCGGGCGGAGGAATGGTATTTT. Translating it yields CASSPLRAEEWYF.

This clonotype was detected ten times or more. This chain links TRBV12-3 or TRBV12-4 with TRBJ1-5, with D uncertain. Between the trimmed V and J ends, which lost 0 bases and 10 bases, there was a span of 7 bases. The CDR3 is made up of 12 amino acids. The CDR3 DNA reads TGTGCCAGCAGTTTAGCGCGACAACCCCAGCATTTT. The encoded protein is CASSLARQPQHF.

In its sample, this clonotype was seen a few times. The chain has TRBV27 and TRBJ2-6; no reliable D call. CDR1 MNHEY and CDR2 SMNVEV come from the germline V gene (reference sequence). V lost 0 bases, J lost 0 bases, and 9 bases lay in between. This CDR3 has 17 residues. This CDR3 reads CASSLSRVSSGANVLTF. The CDR3 nucleotides read TGTGCCAGCAGTTTATCACGAGTTAGCTCTGGGGCCAACGTCCTGACTTTC.

About this clonotype itself: This could be a read error, since a much larger clone is one nucleotide away. The V and J genes are TRBV7-9 and TRBJ2-3; D is undetermined. The CDR3 is 14 amino acids. The V end lost 1 base, the J end lost 1 base, and 6 bases lay between the germline ends. The germline gives CDR1 SEHNR, CDR2 FQNEAQ (reference sequence). CDR3 region: CASSLGEGTDTQYF. The CDR3 DNA is TGTGCCAGCAGCTTAGGAGAAGGCACAGATACGCAGTATTTT.

This clonotype showed up many times. The genes are TRBV7-8 and TRBJ2-3, with a possible D match to TRBD2 (5 bases). The germline V and J ends were trimmed by 2 bases and 6 bases, with 15 bases remaining between them. Germline V CDR1 and CDR2: SGHVS, FQNEAQ. The CDR3 sequence is 15 residues long. CDR3 amino acids: CASSLRRGSGDTQYF. CDR3 DNA sequence: TGTGCCAGCAGCTTACGTAGAGGGTCCGGGGATACGCAGTATTTT.

This rearrangement joins TRBV27 to TRBJ2-7; D ambiguous. V was pared by 5 bases and J by 3 bases, with 8 bases between. This CDR3 has 12 amino acids. Germline CDR1 and CDR2: MNHEY and SMNVEV (reference sequence). In nucleotides, the CDR3 is TGTGCCAGCAGTATGCAAGTCTACGAGCAGTACGTC. This translates into CASSMQVYEQYV.

V usage is TRBV20-1 and J usage is TRBJ2-5; possibly TRBD1 or TRBD2 for D (5 bases each). V was cut by 0 bases and J by 4 bases, with 12 bases left in between. The CDR3 spans 14 residues. Germline CDR1 and CDR2: DFQATT and SNEGSKA (reference sequence). This chain's CDR3 is CSAREGLAGETQYF. The CDR3 DNA is TGCAGTGCTAGAGAGGGGCTAGCTGGAGAGACCCAGTACTTC.

This clonotype was seen repeatedly, ten times or more. The gene calls are TRBV7-3 and TRBJ2-1; 8 positions match TRBD2. The CDR3 spans 16 residues. V trimming: 1 base; J trimming: 3 bases; junction bases outside the gene matches: 5. CDR1 and CDR2 (germline): SGHTA, FQGTGA. CDR3 sequence reads: CASSLNGGRFYNEQFF. As DNA, the CDR3 is TGTGCCAGCAGCTTAAACGGCGGGAGGTTCTACAATGAGCAGTTCTTC.

This chain joins TRBV6-5 and TRBJ2-5; TRBD1 matches at 8 bases. The V segment lost 5 bases and the J segment 7 bases; nucleotides outside the gene matches: 15. CDR3 length: 16 amino acids. Germline assignment: CDR1 MNHEY and CDR2 SVGAGI. This CDR3 reads CASSSRDPKQGGTQYF. For the CDR3, the DNA is TGTGCCAGCAGTAGCCGGGACCCCAAACAGGGGGGGACCCAGTACTTC.

This clonotype was counted only a few times. V gene TRBV15 combines with J gene TRBJ1-2; TRBD1 aligns across 8 bases. Germline values: CDR1 LNHNV, CDR2 YYDKDF (reference sequence). The CDR3 spans 15 residues. After removal of 5 bases from V and 3 bases from J, the junction contained 8 bases not matched to a gene. CDR3: CATSLDRGPHYGYTF. The CDR3 DNA reads TGTGCCACCAGCCTTGACAGGGGCCCTCACTATGGCTACACCTTC.

The V and J genes are TRBV12-3 or TRBV12-4 and TRBJ2-2, with 12 bases fitting TRBD2. V shed 3 bases and J 7 bases; nucleotides not matched to a gene: 3. The CDR3 is made up of 15 amino acids. The chain's CDR3 is CASSLSSGRVGELFF. In DNA, the CDR3 is TGTGCCAGCAGTTTGTCTAGCGGGAGGGTCGGGGAGCTGTTTTTT.

This clonotype was picked up a small number of times. This chain uses TRBV19 with TRBJ1-4; D may be TRBD1 (5 bases). This CDR3 comprises 14 residues. Trimming cost V 3 bases and J 8 bases, with 13 bases left between them. Germline V gene lookup returns CDR1 LNHDA and CDR2 SQIVND (reference sequence). The chain's CDR3 is CASSMGGVGEKLFF. Written as DNA, the CDR3 is TGTGCCAGTAGTATGGGAGGGGTTGGGGAAAAACTGTTTTTT.

The chain employs TRBV11-1 and TRBJ2-1; 16 bases fit TRBD2. Germline-derived CDR1 and CDR2 are SGHAT and FQDESV (reference sequence). CDR3 length equals 17 residues. The V segment lost 5 bases and the J segment 4 bases; nucleotides outside the gene matches: 5. CDR3 in amino acids: CASSPGLAGGPYNEQFF. The CDR3, as DNA: TGTGCCAGCAGCCCGGGACTAGCGGGAGGGCCGTACAATGAGCAGTTCTTC.